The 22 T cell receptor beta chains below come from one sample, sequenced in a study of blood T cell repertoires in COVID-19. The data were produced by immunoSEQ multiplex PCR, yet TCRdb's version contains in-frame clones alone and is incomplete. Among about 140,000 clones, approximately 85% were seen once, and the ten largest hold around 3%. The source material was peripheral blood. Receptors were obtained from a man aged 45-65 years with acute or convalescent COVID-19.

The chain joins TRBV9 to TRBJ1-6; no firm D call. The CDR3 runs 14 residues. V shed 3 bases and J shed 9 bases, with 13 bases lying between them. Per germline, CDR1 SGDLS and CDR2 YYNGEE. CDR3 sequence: CASSARGASSPLHF. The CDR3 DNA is TGTGCCAGCAGCGCCCGGGGAGCTAGTTCACCCCTCCACTTT.

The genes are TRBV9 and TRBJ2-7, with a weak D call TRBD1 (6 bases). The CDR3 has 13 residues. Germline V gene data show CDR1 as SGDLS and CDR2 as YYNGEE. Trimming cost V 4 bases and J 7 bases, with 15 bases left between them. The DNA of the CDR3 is TGTGCCAGCAGCCCCTGGGACAATGGGGAGCAGTACTTC. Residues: CASSPWDNGEQYF.

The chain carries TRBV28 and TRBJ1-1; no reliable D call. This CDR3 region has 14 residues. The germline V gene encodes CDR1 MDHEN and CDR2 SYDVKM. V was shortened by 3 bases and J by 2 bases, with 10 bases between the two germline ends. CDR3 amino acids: CASSFLRGNTEAFF. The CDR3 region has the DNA TGTGCCAGCAGTTTTCTCCGGGGAAACACTGAAGCTTTCTTT.

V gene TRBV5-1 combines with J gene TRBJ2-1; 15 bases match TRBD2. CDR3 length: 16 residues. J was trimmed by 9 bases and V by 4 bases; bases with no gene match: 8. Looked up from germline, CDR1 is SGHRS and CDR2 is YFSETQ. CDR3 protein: CASSIGLAGGPGEQFF. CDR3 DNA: TGCGCCAGCAGCATCGGACTAGCGGGAGGGCCTGGTGAGCAGTTCTTC.

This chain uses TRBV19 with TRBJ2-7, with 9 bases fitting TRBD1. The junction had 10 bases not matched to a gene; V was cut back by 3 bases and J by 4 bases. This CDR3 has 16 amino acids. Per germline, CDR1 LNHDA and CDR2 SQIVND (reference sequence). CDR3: CASSIELGTGTYEQYF. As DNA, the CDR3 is TGTGCCAGTAGTATCGAACTCGGGACAGGGACTTACGAGCAGTACTTC.

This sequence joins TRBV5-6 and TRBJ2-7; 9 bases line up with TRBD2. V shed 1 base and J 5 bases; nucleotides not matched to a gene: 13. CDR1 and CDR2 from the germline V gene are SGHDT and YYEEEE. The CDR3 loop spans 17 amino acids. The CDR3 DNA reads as TGTGCCAGCAGCTTGTCGGTCCTAAGCGGGAGGTTGCACGAGCAGTACTTC. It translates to CASSLSVLSGRLHEQYF.

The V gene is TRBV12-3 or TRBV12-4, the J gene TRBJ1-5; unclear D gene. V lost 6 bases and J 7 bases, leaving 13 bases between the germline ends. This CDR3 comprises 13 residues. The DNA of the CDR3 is TGTGCCAGCAGGATTACGGGGTTCCAGCCCCAGCATTTT. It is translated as CASRITGFQPQHF.

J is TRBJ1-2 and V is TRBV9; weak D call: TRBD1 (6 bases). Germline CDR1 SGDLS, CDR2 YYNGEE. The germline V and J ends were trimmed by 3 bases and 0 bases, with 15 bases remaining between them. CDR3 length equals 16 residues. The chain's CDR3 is CASSEGVIWANYGYTF. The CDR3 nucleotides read TGTGCCAGCAGCGAGGGGGTTATTTGGGCTAACTATGGCTACACCTTC.

The CDR3 coding sequence is TGTGCCAGCAGCTTGGGGGGTGGAGAAGAGGAGACCCAGTACTTC. This sequence encodes CASSLGGGEEETQYF. The rearrangement joins TRBV7-9 to TRBJ2-5; tentatively, D is TRBD2 (6 bases). V was shortened by 3 bases and J by 5 bases, with 16 bases between the two germline ends. The CDR3 covers 15 residues. The germline CDR1 and CDR2 sequences are SEHNR and FQNEAQ (reference sequence).

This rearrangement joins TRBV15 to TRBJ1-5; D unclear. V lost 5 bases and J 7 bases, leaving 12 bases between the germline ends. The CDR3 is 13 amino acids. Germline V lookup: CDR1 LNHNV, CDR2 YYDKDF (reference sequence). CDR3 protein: CATSPVVRQPQHF. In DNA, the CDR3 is TGTGCCACCAGCCCTGTAGTACGACAGCCCCAGCATTTT. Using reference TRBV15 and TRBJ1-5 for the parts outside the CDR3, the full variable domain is DAMVIQNPRYQVTQFGKPVTLSCSQTLNHNVMYWYQQKSSQAPKLLFHYYDKDFNNEADTPDNFQSRRPNTSFCFLDIRSPGLGDTAMYLCATSPVVRQPQHFGDGTRLSIL.

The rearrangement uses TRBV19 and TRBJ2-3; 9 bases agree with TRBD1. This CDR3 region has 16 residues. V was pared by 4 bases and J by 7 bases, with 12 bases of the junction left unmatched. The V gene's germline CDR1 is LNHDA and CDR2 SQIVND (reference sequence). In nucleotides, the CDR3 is TGTGCCAGTAGTACTGCGGGGACAGGGAAAAGAAATACGCAGTATTTT. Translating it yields CASSTAGTGKRNTQYF.

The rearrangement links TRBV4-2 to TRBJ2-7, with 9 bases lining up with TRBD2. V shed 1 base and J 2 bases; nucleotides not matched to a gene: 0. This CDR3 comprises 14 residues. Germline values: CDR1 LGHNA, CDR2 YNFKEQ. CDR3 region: CASSQGTSAYEQYF. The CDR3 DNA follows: TGTGCCAGCAGCCAAGGGACTAGCGCCTACGAGCAGTACTTC.

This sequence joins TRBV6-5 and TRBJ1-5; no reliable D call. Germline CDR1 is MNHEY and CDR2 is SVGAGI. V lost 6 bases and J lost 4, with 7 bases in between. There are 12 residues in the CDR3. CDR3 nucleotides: TGTGCCAGCAGCGGGGAGAATCAGCCCCAGCATTTT. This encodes CASSGENQPQHF.

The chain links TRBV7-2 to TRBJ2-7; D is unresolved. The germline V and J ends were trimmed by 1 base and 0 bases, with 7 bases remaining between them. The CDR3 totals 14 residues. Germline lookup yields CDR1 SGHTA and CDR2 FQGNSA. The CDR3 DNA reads TGTGCCAGCAGCTTAGGTTCCTCCTCCTACGAGCAGTACTTC. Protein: CASSLGSSSYEQYF.

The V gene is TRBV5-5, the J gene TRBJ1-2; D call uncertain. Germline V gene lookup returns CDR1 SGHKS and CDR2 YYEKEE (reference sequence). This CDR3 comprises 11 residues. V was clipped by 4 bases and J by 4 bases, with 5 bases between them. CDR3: CASSPSYGYTF. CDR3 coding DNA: TGTGCCAGCAGCCCTAGCTATGGCTACACCTTC.

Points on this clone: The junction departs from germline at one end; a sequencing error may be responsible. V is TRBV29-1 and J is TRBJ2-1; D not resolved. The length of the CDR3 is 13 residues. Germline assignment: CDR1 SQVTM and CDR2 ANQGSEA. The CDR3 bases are TGCAGCGTTGAAGACGGTCTCCTGAATGCGCAGTTCTTC. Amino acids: CSVEDGLLNAQFF.

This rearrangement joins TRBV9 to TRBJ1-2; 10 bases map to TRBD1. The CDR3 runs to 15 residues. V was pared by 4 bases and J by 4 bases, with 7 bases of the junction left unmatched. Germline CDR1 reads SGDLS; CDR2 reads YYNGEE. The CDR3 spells CASSQGQGGSYGYTF. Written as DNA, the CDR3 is TGTGCCAGCAGCCAAGGACAGGGGGGATCCTATGGCTACACCTTC.

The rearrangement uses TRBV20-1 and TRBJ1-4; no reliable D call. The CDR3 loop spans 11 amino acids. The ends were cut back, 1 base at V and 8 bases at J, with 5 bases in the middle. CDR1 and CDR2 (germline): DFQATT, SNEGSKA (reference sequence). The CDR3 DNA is TGCAGTGCTAGAGCTAGGGAAAAACTGTTTTTT. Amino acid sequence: CSARAREKLFF.

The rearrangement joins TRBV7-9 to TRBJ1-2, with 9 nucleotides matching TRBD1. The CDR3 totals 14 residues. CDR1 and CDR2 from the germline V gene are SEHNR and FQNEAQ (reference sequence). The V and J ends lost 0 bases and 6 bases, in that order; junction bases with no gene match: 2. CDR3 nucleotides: TGTGCCAGCAGCTTAGCGGGACAGGGAGATGGCTACACCTTC. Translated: CASSLAGQGDGYTF. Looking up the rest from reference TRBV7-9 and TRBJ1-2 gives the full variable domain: DTGVSQNPRHKITKRGQNVTFRCDPISEHNRLYWYRQTLGQGPEFLTYFQNEAQLEKSRLLSDRFSAERPKGSFSTLEIQRTEQGDSAMYLCASSLAGQGDGYTFGSGTRLTVV.

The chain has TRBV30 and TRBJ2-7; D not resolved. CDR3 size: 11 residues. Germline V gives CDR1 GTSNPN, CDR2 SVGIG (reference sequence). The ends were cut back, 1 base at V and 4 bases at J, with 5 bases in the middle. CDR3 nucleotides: TGTGCCTGGAGTGCTGTATACGAGCAGTACTTC. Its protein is CAWSAVYEQYF.

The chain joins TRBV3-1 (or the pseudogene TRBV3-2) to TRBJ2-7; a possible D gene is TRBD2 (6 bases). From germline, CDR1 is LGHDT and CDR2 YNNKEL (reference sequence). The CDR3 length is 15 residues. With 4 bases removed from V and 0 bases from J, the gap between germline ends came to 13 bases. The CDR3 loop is CASSRAWGLSYEQYF. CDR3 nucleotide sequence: TGTGCCAGCAGCCGGGCTTGGGGACTCTCCTACGAGCAGTACTTC.

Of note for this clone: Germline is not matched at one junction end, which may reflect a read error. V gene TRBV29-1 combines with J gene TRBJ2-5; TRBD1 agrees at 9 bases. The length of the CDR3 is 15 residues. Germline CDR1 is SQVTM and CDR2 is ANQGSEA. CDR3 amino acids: CSVEGGGQGKETQYF. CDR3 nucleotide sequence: TGCAGCGTCGAAGGGGGTGGACAGGGGAAGGAGACCCAGTACTTC.